This T cell receptor beta chain was captured by sequencing in a study of blood T cell repertoires in COVID-19. Looking at the study overall: Spain, Italy and the United States supplied samples that represented acute and convalescent COVID-19.

Original processing methods: Nucleated cell counts were estimated from reference gene primer amplification. Measured with immunoSEQ multiplex PCR; TCRdb has only the in-frame clones, and not every one. V, J and clone size derive from that table, while D and trimming were established from the DNA sequence. The sample holds about 440,000 clones; about 90% are singletons and the top ten take roughly 2%. Sample: PBMCs or T cells enriched from blood (not recorded which). The TCR was taken from a woman between 18 and 29 years old with acute COVID-19.

CDR3 nucleotides: TGTGCTAGTGGTCAAGGACAGCTCTACGAGCAGTACTTC. Its protein is CASGQGQLYEQYF. The chain links TRBV12-5 to TRBJ2-7; weak D call: TRBD1 (6 bases). Germline CDR1 reads LGHNT; CDR2 reads FRNRAP. Trimming pared 5 bases from V and 3 bases from J, leaving 11 bases between. The CDR3 totals 13 residues.